What follows is one T cell receptor (beta chain) and its context. Its target is not known. This record comes from a study of immune evolution from preneoplasia to lung adenocarcinoma. CDR3 length: 18 residues. Germline V CDR1 and CDR2: GTSNPN, SVGIG (reference sequence). Trimming removed 0 bases from V and 0 bases from J; junction bases left unmatched: 8. Patient tissue came from resections in Japan or China, 2014–2017. H&E slides confirmed each diagnosis, reviewed by two pathologists independently. Some clones are missing from TCRdb's copy, which holds only in-frame ones; the method was immunoSEQ multiplex PCR. Of roughly 6,100 clones in the sample, approximately 80% were seen once. The study, taken as a whole, reports: Normal lung had the highest top T cell clone frequencies.

The V call is TRBV30, the J call TRBJ2-4, with 10 bases matching TRBD1. This clonotype was sampled from a donor at least 70 years old with lung adenocarcinoma. Material: FFPE adjacent normal lung tissue. The CDR3 region has the DNA TGTGCCTGGAGTGTACGACTTGGGGACAGGGGAGCCAAAAACATTCAGTACTTC. Translating it yields CAWSVRLGDRGAKNIQYF. The full variable domain, completed using reference TRBV30 and TRBJ2-4, is SQTIHQWPATLVQPVGSPLSLECTVEGTSNPNLYWYRQAAGRGLQLLFYSVGIGQISSEVPQNLSASRPQDRQFILSSKKLLLSDSGFYLCAWSVRLGDRGAKNIQYFGAGTRLSVL.